Following are 8 T cell receptor beta chains from one sample sequenced in a study of graft-versus-host responses after intestinal transplantation (dated by TCRdb to the early 2020s). The antigens for these receptors are not known. Libraries were built with the immunoSEQ multiplex PCR assay. TCRdb mirrors the immuneACCESS table, restricted to in-frame sequences. Some clones are absent from its copies; in checked studies, under half trace to an unresolved V gene, and the reason for the others is unknown. The sample contains roughly 90,000 clones, approximately 90% of them found a single time. The top ten hold 0.35% of the sample. The meaning of the sample's time point label: cells obtained before transplantation from donor or recipient. Sequencing used unstimulated CD4+ T cells sorted from spleen or lymph node cells, obtained before transplant. The receptors shown here come from a human donor who was the organ donor for an intestinal transplant.

The genes are TRBV27 and TRBJ2-1; D might be TRBD2 (6 bases). The V and J ends lost 2 bases and 2 bases respectively, with 13 bases between them. Germline V gene sequence: CDR1 MNHEY, CDR2 SMNVEV (reference sequence). This CDR3 has 16 amino acids. The CDR3 region has the DNA TGTGCCAGCAGTTTACGGCCGGGAGCAACCTACAATGAGCAGTTCTTC. Translating it yields CASSLRPGATYNEQFF.

This chain uses TRBV7-2 with TRBJ1-3; perhaps TRBD1 as D (5 bases). V was trimmed by 5 bases and J by 0 bases, leaving 8 bases between them. The CDR3 runs 14 residues. Germline CDR1 SGHTA, CDR2 FQGNSA. This chain's CDR3 is CASSPGPSGNTIYF. CDR3 in DNA: TGTGCCAGCAGCCCAGGGCCCTCTGGAAACACCATATATTTT.

V gene TRBV7-3 combines with J gene TRBJ2-1; 13 bases fit TRBD2. CDR1 and CDR2 (germline): SGHTA, FQGTGA. The V segment lost 1 base and the J segment 6 bases; nucleotides outside the gene matches: 9. The CDR3 sequence is 18 residues long. CDR3 nucleotides: TGTGCCAGCAGCTTAATTTCCAGGGGACTAGCGGGATTCAATGAGCAGTTCTTC. This translates into CASSLISRGLAGFNEQFF.

This chain uses TRBV5-4 with TRBJ2-7, with 9 positions matching TRBD2. CDR1 is SGHNT, CDR2 YYREEE, per germline (reference sequence). After removal of 2 bases from V and 2 bases from J, the junction contained 5 bases not matched to a gene. CDR3 length equals 15 residues. CDR3 nucleotide sequence: TGTGCCAGCAGCTTTCTATCTAGCGGGGCCTACGAGCAGTACTTC. Its protein is CASSFLSSGAYEQYF.

The chain is built from TRBV20-1 and TRBJ1-2; D unclear. CDR1 and CDR2 (germline): DFQATT, SNEGSKA (reference sequence). V was pared by 1 base and J by 6 bases, with 3 bases between. The length of the CDR3 is 10 residues. The CDR3 reads CSARADGYTF. CDR3 nucleotides: TGCAGTGCTAGAGCAGATGGCTACACCTTC.

The rearrangement joins TRBV7-2 to TRBJ2-7, with 10 bases aligning to TRBD2. CDR3 size: 14 residues. V shed 4 bases, J shed 0 bases, and the junction held 0 bases outside the gene matches. Looked up from germline, CDR1 is SGHTA and CDR2 is FQGNSA. This chain's CDR3 is CASSSSGSSYEQYF. For the CDR3, the DNA is TGTGCCAGCAGCTCTAGCGGGAGCTCCTACGAGCAGTACTTC.

The V and J genes are TRBV7-2 and TRBJ1-4, with D possibly TRBD1 on 5 matching bases. Germline V lookup: CDR1 SGHTA, CDR2 FQGNSA. The CDR3 contains 14 residues. Trimming stripped 1 base from V and 7 bases from J, with 10 bases between. CDR3 region: CASSLGGVFEKLFF. The CDR3 nucleotides read TGTGCCAGCAGCTTAGGGGGCGTTTTTGAAAAACTGTTTTTT.

CDR3 bases: TGTGCCAGCAGTTCCTCAGAAGAGACCCAGTACTTC. Translating it yields CASSSSEETQYF. The chain employs TRBV2 and TRBJ2-5; D remains ambiguous. The germline V gene encodes CDR1 SNHLY and CDR2 FYNNEI. The CDR3 extends over 12 amino acids. Trimming took 5 bases from V and 3 from J, leaving 7 bases between them.